The entry below describes one T cell receptor (beta chain). The data were obtained in a study of shared clonotypes between healthy human individuals. The method was immunoSEQ multiplex PCR; TCRdb's version includes in-frame clones alone and lacks a portion of them. Of roughly 2.4 million clones in the sample, 95% were seen once. The CDR3 is made up of 12 amino acids. Germline-derived CDR1 and CDR2 are SQVTM and ANQGSEA. This clonotype was obtained from a man between 18 and 29 years old in good health. The sample was naive CD4+ T cells sorted from blood. Subset specified: CD45RA+ positively selected. The genes are TRBV29-1 and TRBJ2-7, with D hard to call. CDR3 nucleotides: TGCTTCCTACGACGGCCTTTGGGCGAGCAGTACTTC. This gives the protein CFLRRPLGEQYF.